This TCR beta chain was obtained from a study of blood T cell repertoires in COVID-19 (dated by TCRdb to about 2020). Concerning the study at large: The collaborator samples originated in the United States, Italy and Spain and spanned the acute and convalescent phases of COVID-19. The prospective study material was composed of cDNA or gDNA derived from T cells, B-cell-depleted T cells, or PBMCs. Deeply sampled blood TCRbeta repertoires from subjects exposed to, actively infected with, or recovered from COVID-19 were included in the dataset. The repertoires were released in a freely available public database meant as a resource for research on the immune response to SARS-CoV-2. The samples were drawn from the first 160 participants of the ongoing ImmuneRACE study and from roughly 1,300 subjects provided by 6 global collaborators. A de-identified subject ID, COVID-19 status, age in years and sex were almost always included in the sample metadata. Where HLA class I and class II types were available, the types were taken from metadata supplied by the sample provider, not from assay-based typing.

The investigation overall reported the following: Clinical and demographic metadata were provided uncurated, with the amount varying by source and participant.

In Seattle, one collaborating source enrolled patients while the infection was active and tracked those patients longitudinally over the course of disease. Each collaborating institution followed its own protocols to collect whole blood in K2EDTA tubes. For TCRbeta analysis, collaborator samples were shipped as frozen whole blood, as isolated PBMCs, or as DNA extracted from either sample type. TCRbeta CDR3 regions were amplified from genomic DNA by means of the immunoSEQ Assay, a bias-controlled multiplex PCR. The study's own analysis went as follows. Nucleated cell counts per sample were estimated from amplification of reference gene primers within the assay. Sequence reads were collapsed and filtered to measure the absolute abundance of every unique TCRbeta CDR3 rearrangement. Productive Simpson clonality was computed per sample as the square root of Simpson's diversity index over productive rearrangements. TCRdb provides this immuneACCESS table in a form limited to in-frame rearrangements. Some clones are lacking; in checked studies, under half of them reflect an unresolved V gene, and why the rest are absent is not known. The DNA gave D and trimming, while V, J and clone size come from that table. For this sample the table gives 130,000 to 150,000 clones, of which 80% to 90% were detected only once. 6.5% to 9.5% of the sample is taken by the ten largest.

The junction shows trimming of 8 bases on V and 4 bases on J, and the gene matches do not reach 9 bases of it. The CDR3 has 14 amino acids, counting the end cysteine and phenylalanine. Only the CDR3 part of the read is kept: 42 bases, read in frame from the first base. In the germline V gene, CDR1 corresponds to SGHDN and CDR2 to FVKESK. With respect to this clone: Its antigen specificity is not known. Base qualities are missing; no much larger clone stands one base away.

The sequence joins TRBV14 to TRBJ1-1; 8 middle bases align to TRBD1. The sequence came from a woman aged 55-70 years with COVID-19, enrolled during active disease. The specimen sequenced was peripheral blood. In nucleotides, the sequence is TGTGCCAGCGGTAGTTTAACAGGGGGCACTGAAGCTTTCTTT. It encodes CASGSLTGGTEAFF.